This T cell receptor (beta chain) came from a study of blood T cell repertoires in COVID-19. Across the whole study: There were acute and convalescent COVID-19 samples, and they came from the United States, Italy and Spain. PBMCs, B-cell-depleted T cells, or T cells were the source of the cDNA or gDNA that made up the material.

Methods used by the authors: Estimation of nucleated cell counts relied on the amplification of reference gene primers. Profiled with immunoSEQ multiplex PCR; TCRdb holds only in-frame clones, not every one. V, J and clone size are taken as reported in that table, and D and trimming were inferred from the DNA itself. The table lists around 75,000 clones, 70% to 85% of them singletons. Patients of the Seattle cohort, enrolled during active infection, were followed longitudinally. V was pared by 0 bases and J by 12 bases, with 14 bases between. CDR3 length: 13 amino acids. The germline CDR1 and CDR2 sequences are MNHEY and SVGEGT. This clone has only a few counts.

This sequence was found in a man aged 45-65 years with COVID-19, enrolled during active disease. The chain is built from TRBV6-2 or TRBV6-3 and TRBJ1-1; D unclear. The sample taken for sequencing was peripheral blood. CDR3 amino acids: CASSYSHTRLTFF. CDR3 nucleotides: TGTGCCAGCAGTTACTCTCACACCCGTTTAACTTTCTTT.